This T cell receptor beta chain stems from a study of cytomegalovirus exposure and HLA in healthy donors. In the study overall: Of around 410 genotyped donors, roughly 81% grouped in the Caucasian-associated ancestry cluster.

Study-wide findings and caveats: A list of 164 TCR beta chains associated with cytomegalovirus was given. Highly shared sequence variants in one cluster were likely a sequencing artifact. Most observed TCR sequences were rare, whereas some public TCRs were detected in many donors.

The table lists this clone with a count of one. Its antigen remains unidentified. PCR used 60 Vbeta primers and 13 Jbeta primers. The assay was immunoSEQ multiplex PCR, and TCRdb's table has in-frame clones only and misses some. The sample yields 90,000 to 100,000 clones, 76% seen once. This TCR was recovered from a man aged 40-49 years in good health and CMV-seronegative. The sequencing sample was made of PBMCs.

CDR3 amino acids: CASTLRETQYF. The CDR3 DNA is TGTGCCAGCACCTTGAGGGAGACCCAGTACTTC. The genes are TRBV7-9 and TRBJ2-5; D not resolved. Germline lookup yields CDR1 SEHNR and CDR2 FQNEAQ (reference sequence). The CDR3 runs to 11 residues. V lost 7 bases and J lost 5, with 8 bases in between.